This TCR beta chain stems from a study of radiation and T cells in renal cell carcinoma. The time point is: blood 4 weeks post-SBRT, at nephrectomy. Treatment meaning: 15 Gy SBRT to primary tumor, nephrectomy 4 weeks later. This CDR3 contains 15 residues. V gave up 7 bases and J gave up 0 bases, with 13 bases separating them. Germline CDR1 is LNHDA and CDR2 is SQIVND (reference sequence). The repertoire was sequenced with immunoSEQ multiplex PCR; TCRdb's copy has only in-frame clones and lacks some. The sample holds around 170,000 clones; less than 90% are singletons and the top ten take around 10%. This specimen was blood, taken from a patient whose treatment included radiotherapy and nephrectomy. The receptor comes from a woman aged 50 to 60 with renal cell carcinoma. The rearrangement links TRBV19 to TRBJ1-5; D might be TRBD1 (5 bases). CDR3 protein: CASTTRGYSNQPQHF. The DNA of the CDR3 is TGTGCCAGTACTACTCGGGGGTATAGCAATCAGCCCCAGCATTTT.